This T cell receptor beta chain is drawn from a study of blood T cell repertoires in COVID-19. For the study at large: Spain, Italy and the United States supplied samples that represented acute and convalescent COVID-19. From T cells, B-cell-depleted T cells, or PBMCs came the material, which was cDNA or gDNA.

The length of the CDR3 is 13 residues. Germline V CDR1 and CDR2: LNHDA, SQIVND (reference sequence). The germline V and J ends were trimmed by 6 bases and 8 bases, with 14 bases remaining between them. In the authors' methods: Scientists estimated how many nucleated cells there were by amplifying reference gene primers. Assay used: immunoSEQ multiplex PCR; TCRdb lists only in-frame clones, some missing. V, J and clone size are those of that table, while D and trimming were read from the DNA. The sample shows under 80,000 clones, roughly four fifths of them seen only once. Material for sequencing was peripheral blood. The V gene is TRBV19, the J gene TRBJ1-3; D is perhaps TRBD1 (6 bases). The receptor's source is a woman in her sixties or seventies with acute or convalescent COVID-19. The CDR3 sequence is CASSSQGMDTIYF. In DNA form, the CDR3 reads TGTGCCAGTAGCAGCCAGGGGATGGACACCATATATTTT.